Below are 25 T cell receptor beta chains sequenced from a single sample in a study of blood T cell repertoires in COVID-19. Sequencing was performed with immunoSEQ multiplex PCR; in TCRdb, only in-frame clones are kept and a portion is missing. The sample holds approximately 150,000 clones; 84% are singletons and the top ten take approximately 18%. The sequencing input was peripheral blood. These receptors were collected from an elderly woman with acute or convalescent COVID-19.

The chain is built from TRBV11-2 and TRBJ2-7; possible D gene TRBD1, 5 bases. The CDR3 has 16 residues. Trimming removed 1 base at V and 5 bases at J, with 18 bases between. The germline V gene has CDR1 SGHAT and CDR2 FQNNGV. The CDR3 DNA follows: TGTGCCAGCAGCTTAGGATCTTGGTTAAGGGGCGACGAGCAGTACTTC. Protein: CASSLGSWLRGDEQYF.

This sequence joins TRBV6-6 and TRBJ2-7; 7 bases align to TRBD2. J gave up 3 bases and V 7 bases, and 3 bases lay outside the gene matches. CDR3 size: 12 residues. Germline values: CDR1 MNHNY, CDR2 SVGAGI (reference sequence). The CDR3 DNA sequence: TGTGCCAGCAACGGGGAGGGCTACGAGCAGTACTTC. This gives the protein CASNGEGYEQYF.

This clone was seen a few times. Written as DNA, the CDR3 is TGTGCCAGCAGCCAAAACCCCGGGACAGGGGATGAAAAACTGTTTTTT. This translates into CASSQNPGTGDEKLFF. This chain uses TRBV3-1 (or the pseudogene TRBV3-2) with TRBJ1-4, with 10 bases that match TRBD1. Germline lookup yields CDR1 LGHDT and CDR2 YNNKEL (reference sequence). There are 16 residues in the CDR3. Germline trimming cut 2 bases from V and 6 bases from J; bases unmatched to any gene: 6.

V is TRBV7-9 and J is TRBJ2-1, with 7 bases lining up with TRBD1. Germline CDR1 and CDR2: SEHNR and FQNEAQ (reference sequence). V gave up 5 bases and J gave up 10 bases; unmatched junction bases: 8. The CDR3 covers 13 residues. In DNA, the CDR3 is TGTGCCAGCAGCCCCCCCCAGGGGGTAGAGCAGTTCTTC. It codes for CASSPPQGVEQFF.

The rearrangement links TRBV11-2 to TRBJ1-1; TRBD1 is a possible D gene (5 bases). V lost 4 bases and J 2 bases, leaving 17 bases between the germline ends. The CDR3 loop spans 16 amino acids. Germline V gene sequence: CDR1 SGHAT, CDR2 FQNNGV. The CDR3 sequence: CASSSKNRIANTEAFF. CDR3 DNA sequence: TGTGCCAGCAGCTCAAAGAACAGGATAGCAAACACTGAAGCTTTCTTT.

Details on this clone: The junction and the germline gene differ at one end; a read error may be behind it. This chain connects TRBV28 to TRBJ1-2, with TRBD1 matching over 7 bases. This CDR3 comprises 13 residues. CDR1 and CDR2 (germline): MDHEN, SYDVKM. CDR3 residues: CASSFEAWGQRNF. The CDR3 DNA reads TGTGCCAGCAGTTTCGAGGCCTGGGGACAGCGGAACTTC.

This clone was counted ten times or more. V and J are TRBV4-2 and TRBJ2-2, with 9 bases lining up with TRBD2. J was trimmed by 8 bases and V by 0 bases; bases with no gene match: 13. This CDR3 contains 18 residues. The V gene's germline CDR1 is LGHNA and CDR2 YNFKEQ. In DNA form, the CDR3 reads TGTGCCAGCAGCCAAGATCTTCAGCGGGGGGTCCTAACGGGGGAGCTGTTTTTT. Encoded protein: CASSQDLQRGVLTGELFF.

The J gene is TRBJ1-2, the V gene TRBV28; D not certain. The CDR3 is 14 amino acids. CDR1 and CDR2 (germline): MDHEN, SYDVKM. Trimming shortened V by 10 bases and J by 5 bases, and 20 bases separated the two germline ends. The CDR3 DNA reads as TGTGCCATATCACACGACTTGACCCCATATGGCTACACCTTC. The encoded protein is CAISHDLTPYGYTF.

This chain joins TRBV15 and TRBJ1-5; D uncertain. The germline V and J ends were trimmed by 1 base and 5 bases, with 15 bases remaining between them. The germline gives CDR1 LNHNV, CDR2 YYDKDF (reference sequence). The CDR3 runs 16 residues. The DNA of the CDR3 is TGTGCCACCAGCAGAGCGAGCCTGTGGAGGGATCAGCCCCAGCATTTT. Its translation is CATSRASLWRDQPQHF.

The CDR3 reads CATSRTGTSGRGRKFF. CDR3 in DNA: TGTGCCACCAGCAGAACCGGGACTAGCGGGAGGGGAAGAAAGTTCTTC. This chain connects TRBV15 to TRBJ2-1, with 16 bases identical to TRBD2. With 2 bases clipped from V and 14 bases from J, the junction kept 9 bases outside the gene matches. The CDR3 has 16 residues. The germline CDR1 and CDR2 sequences are LNHNV and YYDKDF (reference sequence).

The sample holds one count of this clone. This chain joins TRBV3-1 (or the pseudogene TRBV3-2) and TRBJ2-5, with TRBD2 matching over 8 bases. V lost 1 base to trimming and J lost 4 bases; unmatched junction nucleotides: 11. This CDR3 contains 17 residues. Germline CDR1 and CDR2: LGHDT and YNNKEL (reference sequence). The CDR3 sequence is CASSQALAGILRETQYF. As DNA, the CDR3 is TGTGCCAGCAGCCAAGCTTTAGCGGGAATTCTTCGAGAGACCCAGTACTTC.

The V call is TRBV18, the J call TRBJ1-1, with TRBD1 identical over 8 bases. The germline CDR1 and CDR2 sequences are KGHSH and LQKENI. The CDR3 is 17 residues long. With V trimmed by 2 bases and J by 0 bases, 8 bases remained unmatched. CDR3 in DNA: TGTGCCAGCTCACCATGGCAGGGGGCCCTTATGAACACTGAAGCTTTCTTT. Protein sequence: CASSPWQGALMNTEAFF. The whole variable domain, filled in from reference TRBV18 and TRBJ1-1, reads NAGVMQNPRHLVRRRGQEARLRCSPMKGHSHVYWYRQLPEEGLKFMVYLQKENIIDESGMPKERFSAEFPKEGPSILRIQQVVRGDSAAYFCASSPWQGALMNTEAFFGQGTRLTVV.

This chain links TRBV19 with TRBJ1-1; 8 positions match TRBD1. Germline CDR1 reads LNHDA; CDR2 reads SQIVND (reference sequence). CDR3 length: 16 residues. Trimming took 7 bases from V and 1 from J; bases not matched to a gene: 11. CDR3 in DNA: TGTGCCAGTACTAGATTCAGGGGGCGTTCGAACACTGAAGCTTTCTTT. It encodes CASTRFRGRSNTEAFF.

The chain links TRBV10-2 to TRBJ2-1; 8 bases fit TRBD1. Trimming removed 4 bases from V and 5 bases from J; junction bases left unmatched: 7. The CDR3 contains 15 residues. The germline V gene encodes CDR1 WSHSY and CDR2 SAAADI. CDR3 nucleotide sequence: TGCGCCAGCAGTGCCACCGGACAGGGAAACAATGAGCAGTTCTTC. Translation gives CASSATGQGNNEQFF.

This clone came up once. The rearrangement joins TRBV15 to TRBJ1-1; no clear D. The germline V and J ends were trimmed by 1 base and 3 bases, with 6 bases remaining between them. This CDR3 spans 13 amino acids. CDR1 LNHNV and CDR2 YYDKDF come from the germline V gene (reference sequence). CDR3 nucleotide sequence: TGTGCCACCAGCAGAGGCGGGGACACTGAAGCTTTCTTT. Its translation is CATSRGGDTEAFF.

The chain links TRBV14 to TRBJ2-3, with 9 bases fitting TRBD2. Germline CDR1 is SGHDN and CDR2 is FVKESK. The junction had 10 bases not matched to a gene; V was cut back by 0 bases and J by 6 bases. The CDR3 has 17 residues. CDR3 region: CASSQDMWLAGRDTQYF. The CDR3 DNA reads TGTGCCAGCAGCCAAGATATGTGGCTAGCGGGGCGGGATACGCAGTATTTT.

This chain connects TRBV4-2 to TRBJ1-5, with D perhaps TRBD1 (6 bases). The CDR3 runs to 15 residues. Germline lookup yields CDR1 LGHNA and CDR2 YNFKEQ. The V and J ends lost 4 bases and 5 bases respectively, with 15 bases between them. This chain's CDR3 is CASSPGTRWDQPQHF. The CDR3 DNA reads TGTGCCAGCAGCCCCGGGACACGGTGGGATCAGCCCCAGCATTTT.

V is TRBV7-2 and J is TRBJ2-5; D call uncertain. The CDR3 is 13 residues long. CDR1 and CDR2 from the germline V gene are SGHTA and FQGNSA. V lost 1 base and J lost 4, with 7 bases in between. CDR3 DNA sequence: TGTGCCAGCAGCTTAGGAGAGGTAGAGACCCAGTACTTC. As protein: CASSLGEVETQYF.

J is TRBJ1-6 and V is TRBV6-6, with a possible D match to TRBD1 (5 bases). Looked up from germline, CDR1 is MNHNY and CDR2 is SVGAGI (reference sequence). V was clipped by 8 bases and J by 7 bases, with 18 bases between them. The CDR3 has 15 residues. CDR3 DNA: TGTGCCAGCGGGTTTGGGGCGGCGGTAAATTCACCCCTCCACTTT. Its translation is CASGFGAAVNSPLHF.

This rearrangement joins TRBV7-2 to TRBJ2-3; 13 bases match TRBD2. The germline V gene encodes CDR1 SGHTA and CDR2 FQGNSA. J was trimmed by 0 bases and V by 7 bases; bases with no gene match: 4. CDR3 length equals 16 residues. CDR3 amino acids: CASKGLAGTSTDTQYF. CDR3 DNA: TGTGCCAGCAAGGGACTAGCGGGAACTAGCACAGATACGCAGTATTTT.

The chain has TRBV5-1 and TRBJ2-4, with 8 bases fitting TRBD2. The CDR3 length is 19 residues. The germline CDR1 and CDR2 sequences are SGHRS and YFSETQ. The J segment lost 3 bases and the V segment lost 4 bases, leaving 18 bases of the junction unmatched. The CDR3 region is CASSPGERPGTRLKNIQYF. The CDR3, as DNA: TGCGCCAGCAGCCCAGGGGAAAGGCCCGGGACTAGACTCAAAAACATTCAGTACTTC.

The chain links TRBV3-1 (or the pseudogene TRBV3-2) to TRBJ2-7; TRBD2 agrees at 8 bases. The CDR3 consists of 14 residues. J gave up 4 bases and V 4 bases, and 6 bases lay outside the gene matches. Germline V gene sequence: CDR1 LGHDT, CDR2 YNNKEL (reference sequence). The CDR3 DNA sequence: TGTGCCAGCAGCCTCGGGGGGGCAGGGTACGAGCAGTACTTC. Translated, it gives CASSLGGAGYEQYF.

The rearrangement joins TRBV6-5 to TRBJ1-2, with unresolved D. This CDR3 spans 11 amino acids. Germline CDR1 reads MNHEY; CDR2 reads SVGAGI. Trimming removed 8 bases from V and 8 bases from J, with 12 bases in between. The CDR3 sequence: CASLGVRGYTF. CDR3 coding DNA: TGTGCCAGCCTCGGAGTTCGCGGCTACACCTTC.

The chain has TRBV7-6 and TRBJ2-7; D possibly corresponds to TRBD1 (6 bases). CDR1 is SGHVS and CDR2 is FNYEAQ in the germline V gene. The CDR3 spans 16 residues. V was shortened by 5 bases and J by 6 bases, with 23 bases between the two germline ends. CDR3 DNA sequence: TGTGCCAGCAGCCCTGAAACCGCAGGGGTAGGGAGCGAGCAGTACTTC. Translated, it gives CASSPETAGVGSEQYF.

The V and J genes are TRBV6-6 and TRBJ2-7; 7 nucleotides align to TRBD1. The ends lost 2 bases at V and 5 bases at J; junction bases unmatched: 3. The CDR3 totals 13 residues. CDR1 is MNHNY, CDR2 SVGAGI, per germline (reference sequence). CDR3 loop: CASSYTGANEQYF. As DNA, the CDR3 is TGTGCCAGCAGTTACACAGGGGCCAACGAGCAGTACTTC.